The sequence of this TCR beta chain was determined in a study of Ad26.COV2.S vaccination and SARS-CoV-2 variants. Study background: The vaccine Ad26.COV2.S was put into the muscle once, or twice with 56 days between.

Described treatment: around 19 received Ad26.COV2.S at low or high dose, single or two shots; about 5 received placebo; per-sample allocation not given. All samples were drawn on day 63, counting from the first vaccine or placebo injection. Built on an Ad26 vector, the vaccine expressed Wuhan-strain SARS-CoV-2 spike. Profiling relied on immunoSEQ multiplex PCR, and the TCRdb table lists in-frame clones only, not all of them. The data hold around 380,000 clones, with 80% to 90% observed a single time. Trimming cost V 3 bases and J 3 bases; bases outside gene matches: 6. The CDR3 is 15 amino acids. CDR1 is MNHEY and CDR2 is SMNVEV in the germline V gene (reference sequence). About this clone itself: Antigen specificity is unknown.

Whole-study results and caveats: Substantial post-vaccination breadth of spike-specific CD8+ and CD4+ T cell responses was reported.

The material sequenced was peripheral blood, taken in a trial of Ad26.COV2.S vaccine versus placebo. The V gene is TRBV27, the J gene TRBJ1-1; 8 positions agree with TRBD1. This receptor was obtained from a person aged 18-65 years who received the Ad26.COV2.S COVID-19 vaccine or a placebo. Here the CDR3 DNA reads TGTGCCAGCAGTTTCACATACAGGGGGGACACTGAAGCTTTCTTT. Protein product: CASSFTYRGDTEAFF.